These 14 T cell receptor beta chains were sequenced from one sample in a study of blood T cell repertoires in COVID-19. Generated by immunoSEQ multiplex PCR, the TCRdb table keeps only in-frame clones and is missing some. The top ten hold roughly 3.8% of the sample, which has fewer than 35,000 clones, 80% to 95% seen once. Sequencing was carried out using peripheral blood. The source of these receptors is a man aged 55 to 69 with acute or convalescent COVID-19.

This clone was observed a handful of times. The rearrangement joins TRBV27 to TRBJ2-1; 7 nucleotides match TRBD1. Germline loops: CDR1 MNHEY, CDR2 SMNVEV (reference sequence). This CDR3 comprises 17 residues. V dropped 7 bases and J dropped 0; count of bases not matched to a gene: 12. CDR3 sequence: CASTPKQGIGSYNEQFF. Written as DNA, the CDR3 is TGTGCCAGCACCCCTAAACAGGGGATAGGCTCCTACAATGAGCAGTTCTTC.

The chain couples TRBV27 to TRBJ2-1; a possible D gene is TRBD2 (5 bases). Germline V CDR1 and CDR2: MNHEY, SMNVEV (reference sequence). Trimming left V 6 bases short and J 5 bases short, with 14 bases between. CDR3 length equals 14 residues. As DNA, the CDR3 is TGTGCCAGCAGAGGAGGCCCACCTAACAATGAGCAGTTCTTC. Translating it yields CASRGGPPNNEQFF.

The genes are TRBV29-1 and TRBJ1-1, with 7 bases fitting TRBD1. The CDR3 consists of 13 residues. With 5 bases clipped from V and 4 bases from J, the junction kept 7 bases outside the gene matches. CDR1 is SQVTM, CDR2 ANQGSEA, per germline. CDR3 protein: CSVQEAGGTEAFF. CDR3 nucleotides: TGCAGCGTTCAGGAGGCAGGGGGCACTGAAGCTTTCTTT. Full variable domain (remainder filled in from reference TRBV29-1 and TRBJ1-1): SAVISQKPSRDICQRGTSLTIQCQVDSQVTMMFWYRQQPGQSLTLIATANQGSEATYESGFVIDKFPISRPNLTFSTLTVSNMSPEDSSIYLCSVQEAGGTEAFFGQGTRLTVV.

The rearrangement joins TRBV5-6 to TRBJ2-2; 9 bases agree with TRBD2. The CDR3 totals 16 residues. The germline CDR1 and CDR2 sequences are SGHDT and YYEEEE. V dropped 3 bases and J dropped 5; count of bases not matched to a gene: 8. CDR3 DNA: TGTGCCAGCAGCTGGGGCCTAGCGGGAATGACCGGGGAGCTGTTTTTT. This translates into CASSWGLAGMTGELFF.

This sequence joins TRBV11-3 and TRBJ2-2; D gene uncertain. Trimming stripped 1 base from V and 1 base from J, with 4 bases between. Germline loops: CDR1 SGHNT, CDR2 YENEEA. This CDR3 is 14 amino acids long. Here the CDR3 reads CASSLVRNTGELFF. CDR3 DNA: TGTGCCAGCAGCTTAGTTAGGAACACCGGGGAGCTGTTTTTT.

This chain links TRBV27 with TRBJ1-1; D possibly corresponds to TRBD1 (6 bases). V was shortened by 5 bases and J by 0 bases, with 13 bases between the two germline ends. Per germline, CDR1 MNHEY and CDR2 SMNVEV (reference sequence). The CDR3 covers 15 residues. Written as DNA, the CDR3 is TGTGCCAGCAGTCCCACAGGGAAAATGAACACTGAAGCTTTCTTT. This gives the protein CASSPTGKMNTEAFF.

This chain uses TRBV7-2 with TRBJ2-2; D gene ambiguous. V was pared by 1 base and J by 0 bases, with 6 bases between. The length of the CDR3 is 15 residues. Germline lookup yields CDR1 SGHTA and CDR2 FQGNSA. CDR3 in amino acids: CASSLDSPNTGELFF. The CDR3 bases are TGTGCCAGCAGCTTAGACTCCCCGAACACCGGGGAGCTGTTTTTT.

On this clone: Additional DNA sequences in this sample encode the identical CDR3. The CDR3 bases are TGTGCCAGCAGTTTACGGGATACGCAGTATTTT. It translates to CASSLRDTQYF. The gene calls are TRBV12-3 or TRBV12-4 and TRBJ2-3; the D is unclear. The germline V and J ends were trimmed by 2 bases and 6 bases, with 3 bases remaining between them. This CDR3 spans 11 amino acids.

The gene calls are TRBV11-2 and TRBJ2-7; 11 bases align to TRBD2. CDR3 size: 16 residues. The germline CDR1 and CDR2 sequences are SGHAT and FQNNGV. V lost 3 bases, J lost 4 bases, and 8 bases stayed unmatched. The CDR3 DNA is TGTGCCAGCAGCTTCGATAGCGGGAGGGCCTTTTACGAGCAGTACGTC. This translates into CASSFDSGRAFYEQYV.

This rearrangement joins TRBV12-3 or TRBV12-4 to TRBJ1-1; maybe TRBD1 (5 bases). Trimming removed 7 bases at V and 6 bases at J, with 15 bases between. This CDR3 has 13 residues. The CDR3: CASKPTMTAEAFF. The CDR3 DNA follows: TGTGCCAGCAAACCTACGATGACAGCTGAAGCTTTCTTT.

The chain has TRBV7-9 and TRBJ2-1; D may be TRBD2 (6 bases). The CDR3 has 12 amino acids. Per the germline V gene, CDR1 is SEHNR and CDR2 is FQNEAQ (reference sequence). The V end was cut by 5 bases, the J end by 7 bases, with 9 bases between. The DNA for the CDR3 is TGTGCCAGCAGCATGGAGGGTAATGAGCAGTTCTTC. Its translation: CASSMEGNEQFF.

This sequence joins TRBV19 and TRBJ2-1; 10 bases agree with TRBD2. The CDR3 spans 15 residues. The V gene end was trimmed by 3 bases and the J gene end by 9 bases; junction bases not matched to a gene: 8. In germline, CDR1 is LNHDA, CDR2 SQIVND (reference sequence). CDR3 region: CASSMGASGRFEQFF. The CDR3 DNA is TGTGCCAGTAGTATGGGGGCTAGCGGGAGATTTGAGCAGTTCTTC.

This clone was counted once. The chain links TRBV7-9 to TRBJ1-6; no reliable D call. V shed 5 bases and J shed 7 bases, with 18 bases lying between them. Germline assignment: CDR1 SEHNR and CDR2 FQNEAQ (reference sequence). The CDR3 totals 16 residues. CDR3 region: CASSPSLVRGNSPLHF. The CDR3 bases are TGTGCCAGCAGCCCGTCCCTGGTTCGGGGAAATTCACCCCTCCACTTT.

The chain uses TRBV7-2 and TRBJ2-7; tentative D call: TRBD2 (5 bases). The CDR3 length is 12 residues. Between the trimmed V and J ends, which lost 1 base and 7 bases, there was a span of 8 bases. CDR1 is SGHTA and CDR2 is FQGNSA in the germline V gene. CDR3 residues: CASSLERGEQYF. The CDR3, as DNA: TGTGCCAGCAGCTTAGAACGAGGGGAGCAGTACTTC.